A selection of T cell receptor beta chains follows, all from one sample in a study of STAT5B mutations in CD4+ large granular lymphocyte leukemia. Generated by immunoSEQ multiplex PCR, the TCRdb table keeps only in-frame clones and is missing some. This sample carries about 34,000 clones, 65% to 75% of them seen once, and the ten largest clones take roughly 1%. Sequencing was carried out using CD4+ T cells from blood buffy coats. The receptor set was obtained from a human donor in good health. Each CDR3 is given with its conserved first and last residue. D genes are given only for firm matches. Size is stated for part of the rows, as once, few or many counts, or as a class when the clone is expanded.

cdr3_aa cdr3_nt d_call j_call v_call clone_size
CASSSQLAGDYEQYF TGTGCCAGTAGTTCCCAGCTAGCGGGAGATTACGAGCAGTACTTC TRBD2 TRBJ2-7 TRBV19 few
CASSVQGSSDEQYF TGTGCCAGCAGCGTCCAGGGGAGTTCTGACGAGCAGTACTTC NA TRBJ2-7 TRBV7-9 NA
CSATGSNEQFF TGCAGTGCTACAGGGAGCAATGAGCAGTTCTTC NA TRBJ2-1 TRBV20-1 NA
CASSIHAGGQGEGYTF TGTGCCAGCAGCATCCACGCTGGAGGGCAGGGAGAAGGCTACACCTTC NA TRBJ1-2 TRBV7-2 NA
CASSRDVANTGELFF TGTGCCAGCTCACGGGACGTCGCGAACACCGGGGAGCTGTTTTTT NA TRBJ2-2 TRBV18 once
CSGQPQHF TGCAGCGGTCAGCCCCAGCATTTT NA TRBJ1-5 TRBV29-1 NA
CASSVNRVAGGYTF TGTGCCAGCAGCGTAAACAGGGTCGCGGGCGGCTACACCTTC NA TRBJ1-2 TRBV11-2 NA
CASSRAPEYYGYTF TGTGCCAGCAGCCGAGCCCCGGAGTACTATGGCTACACCTTC NA TRBJ1-2 TRBV9 NA
CASSEARYEQYF TGTGCCAGCAGTGAAGCACGCTACGAGCAGTACTTC NA TRBJ2-7 TRBV2 NA
CASAGSSKAYNEQFF TGCGCCAGCGCGGGGTCCTCTAAGGCCTACAATGAGCAGTTCTTC NA TRBJ2-1 TRBV5-1 NA
CASGGRDRRNQPQHF TGTGCCAGCGGAGGGAGGGACAGACGTAATCAGCCCCAGCATTTT TRBD1 TRBJ1-5 TRBV2 NA
CASSFTALQGDTEAFF TGCGCCAGCAGCTTTACCGCCCTTCAGGGAGACACTGAAGCTTTCTTT NA TRBJ1-1 TRBV5-1 NA
CASSLAHSNQPQHF TGTGCCAGCAGCTTAGCTCATAGCAATCAGCCCCAGCATTTT NA TRBJ1-5 TRBV7-8 once
CASRRARERGNTIYF TGTGCCAGCAGGAGGGCCCGGGAGAGAGGAAACACCATATATTTT NA TRBJ1-3 TRBV2 once
CASRRGLDPGEAFF TGCGCCAGCAGGAGGGGTCTGGACCCGGGTGAAGCTTTCTTT NA TRBJ1-1 TRBV10-2 once
CASSKGADEKLFF TGTGCCAGCTCAAAGGGGGCAGATGAAAAACTGTTTTTT TRBD1 TRBJ1-4 TRBV18 NA
CASSSSSTKETQYF TGTGCCAGCAGCTCGTCCTCAACGAAGGAGACCCAGTACTTC NA TRBJ2-5 TRBV7-9 NA
CASSLSKTDAYSGANVLTF TGTGCCAGCAGCTTGAGTAAAACAGATGCCTACTCTGGGGCCAACGTCCTGACTTTC NA TRBJ2-6 TRBV5-5 NA
CAWSPAGGQETQYF TGTGCCTGGAGTCCGGCAGGGGGCCAAGAGACCCAGTACTTC TRBD1 TRBJ2-5 TRBV30 NA
CASSSPSYEGYTF TGCGCCAGCAGCTCTCCCAGCTACGAAGGCTACACCTTC NA TRBJ1-2 TRBV5-1 once
CATNPLGTGSQPQHF TGTGCCACAAACCCCCTGGGGACAGGGAGTCAGCCCCAGCATTTT TRBD1 TRBJ1-5 TRBV28 NA
CASSLDGARDTQYF TGCGCCAGCAGCTTGGATGGGGCACGGGATACGCAGTATTTT NA TRBJ2-3 TRBV5-1 NA
CASSPPGGQNGYTF TGTGCCAGCAGCCCCCCTGGAGGACAGAATGGCTACACCTTC NA TRBJ1-2 TRBV13 NA
CASIAGTGNTIYF TGTGCCAGTATAGCGGGAACTGGAAACACCATATATTTT NA TRBJ1-3 TRBV19 NA
CASSLDALAREAFF TGTGCCAGCAGCTTAGATGCCCTAGCCCGTGAAGCTTTCTTT NA TRBJ1-1 TRBV11-3 NA
CASSTGVAETQYF TGTGCCAGTAGTACAGGGGTGGCAGAGACCCAGTACTTC NA TRBJ2-5 TRBV19 NA
CASSLLPGNTEAFF TGTGCCAGCAGCTTACTACCCGGGAACACTGAAGCTTTCTTT NA TRBJ1-1 TRBV7-3 few